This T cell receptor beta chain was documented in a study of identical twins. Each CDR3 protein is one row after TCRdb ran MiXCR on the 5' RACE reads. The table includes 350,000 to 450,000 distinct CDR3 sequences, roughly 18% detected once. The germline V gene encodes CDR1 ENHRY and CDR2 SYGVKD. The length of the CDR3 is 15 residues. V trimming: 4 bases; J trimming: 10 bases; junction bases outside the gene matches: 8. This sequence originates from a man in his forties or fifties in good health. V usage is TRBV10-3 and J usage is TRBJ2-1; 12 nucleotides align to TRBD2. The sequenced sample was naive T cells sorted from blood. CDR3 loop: CAISATGLAGQEQFF. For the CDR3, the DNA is TGTGCCATCAGTGCTACGGGACTAGCGGGCCAAGAGCAGTTCTTC.